This T cell receptor beta chain is drawn from a study of blood T cell repertoires in COVID-19. On the study more broadly: Material from acute and convalescent COVID-19 was sourced from the United States, Italy and Spain. The cDNA or gDNA used as material had been derived from T cells, B-cell-depleted T cells, or PBMCs.

Trimming stripped 7 bases from V and 3 bases from J, with 22 bases between. Germline V lookup: CDR1 WNHNN, CDR2 SYGVQD (reference sequence). The CDR3 runs 17 residues. Original processing notes: Estimation of nucleated cell counts was performed using reference gene primer amplification. Libraries were prepared by immunoSEQ multiplex PCR; TCRdb keeps only in-frame clonotypes and omits some of them. D and trimming come from the DNA, and the V and J calls and clone size come from that table. The sample gives about 76,000 clones, 86% of which show up once; 12% is in the top ten. The rearrangement joins TRBV10-1 to TRBJ2-1; D unclear. This clonotype originated in a human donor in a cohort sampled during active COVID-19. The sequencing input was peripheral blood. CDR3 sequence (DNA): TGCGCCAGCACCCAGAGAGGCGGCCCTTCGTTCTACAATGAGCAGTTCTTC. Translating it yields CASTQRGGPSFYNEQFF.